Below are 19 T cell receptor beta chains sequenced from a single sample in a study of post-analysis software for immune sequencing data. Study-wide points: TRBV segments more frequent in patients than in controls numbered about 5 and included TRBV5-6, TRBV5-1 and TRBV20-1.

Which antigens these TCRs recognize remains unknown. Unique molecular identifiers had been added to the TCR beta cDNA libraries. In TCRdb, the PCR reads were re-called with MiXCR into one record per CDR3 protein. Of more than 500,000 distinct CDR3 sequences in the sample, around a third are singletons; the top ten hold approximately 5.4%. The sequencing sample was made of blood. The receptors stem from a girl aged 2-17 years with multiple sclerosis.

This clonotype was seen a few times. V is TRBV20-1 and J is TRBJ2-7; 10 bases map to TRBD2. The CDR3 runs to 15 residues. The V segment lost 0 bases and the J segment 10 bases; nucleotides outside the gene matches: 12. Germline CDR1 DFQATT, CDR2 SNEGSKA (reference sequence). CDR3 region: CSARDPSGGMNTQYF. CDR3 bases: TGCAGTGCTAGAGATCCTAGCGGGGGTATGAATACCCAGTACTTC.

The genes are TRBV5-1 and TRBJ1-2; tentatively, D is TRBD1 (5 bases). CDR1 and CDR2 from the germline V gene are SGHRS and YFSETQ. Trimming took off 3 bases at V and 6 bases at J, with 18 bases between the two ends. This CDR3 contains 15 residues. In DNA form, the CDR3 reads TGCGCCAGCAGCTCTGACGCCCAGGGAGGTAATGGCTACACCTTC. It translates to CASSSDAQGGNGYTF.

This clonotype has a single count. The genes are TRBV7-2 and TRBJ2-5; 10 nucleotides match TRBD2. The V gene end was trimmed by 5 bases and the J gene end by 2 bases; junction bases not matched to a gene: 8. The V gene's germline CDR1 is SGHTA and CDR2 FQGNSA. The CDR3 runs to 16 residues. The CDR3 coding sequence is TGTGCCAGCAGCCCGTCGGGACTAGCGCTACAAGAGACCCAGTACTTC. Translated: CASSPSGLALQETQYF.

The chain carries TRBV11-2 and TRBJ2-5; the D gene could be TRBD1 or TRBD2 (5 bases each). The CDR3 loop spans 14 amino acids. Looked up from germline, CDR1 is SGHAT and CDR2 is FQNNGV. V dropped 3 bases and J dropped 11 bases, with 19 bases sitting between them. This CDR3 reads CASSLAGAKNMQYF. CDR3 in DNA: TGTGCCAGCAGCTTGGCCGGGGCCAAAAACATGCAGTACTTC. The full variable domain, in which reference TRBV11-2 and TRBJ2-5 provide the parts outside the CDR3, is EAGVAQSPRYKIIEKRQSVAFWCNPISGHATLYWYQQILGQGPKLLIQFQNNGVVDDSQLPKDRFSAERLKGVDSTLKIQPAKLEDSAVYLCASSLAGAKNMQYFGPGTRLLVL.

This clonotype was detected a few times. CDR3 amino acids: CAISEGQHYEQYF. The CDR3 nucleotides read TGTGCCATCAGTGAGGGGCAACACTACGAGCAGTACTTC. This chain connects TRBV10-3 to TRBJ2-7; no definite D call. The CDR3 extends over 13 amino acids. The V and J ends lost 2 bases and 3 bases respectively, with 8 bases between them. CDR1 is ENHRY, CDR2 SYGVKD, per germline.

This clonotype showed up just a few times. This rearrangement joins TRBV5-1 to TRBJ1-2, with TRBD1 as a possible D gene (5 bases). CDR1 is SGHRS and CDR2 is YFSETQ in the germline V gene. Trimming took off 4 bases at V and 8 bases at J, with 21 bases between the two ends. The CDR3 spans 15 residues. CDR3 DNA sequence: TGCGCCAGCAGCCCCAAGTTAGCAGGGTCGATGGGCTACACCTTC. Its translation: CASSPKLAGSMGYTF.

As regards this clonotype: Compared with germline, one end of the junction differs, possibly owing to a read error. The rearrangement uses TRBV6-1 and TRBJ2-2, with D perhaps TRBD2 (5 bases). The length of the CDR3 is 16 residues. Per germline, CDR1 MNHNS and CDR2 SASEGT. The CDR3 region is CASSVTWLSNTGERFF. The DNA of the CDR3 is TGTGCCAGCAGTGTCACGTGGCTTTCGAACACCGGGGAGCGGTTTTTT.

This clonotype appeared a few times. The rearrangement uses TRBV4-1 and TRBJ1-5; D perhaps matches TRBD1 (5 bases). The CDR3 covers 17 residues. The germline V and J ends were trimmed by 0 bases and 0 bases, with 12 bases remaining between them. Looked up from germline, CDR1 is MGHRA and CDR2 is YSYEKL. CDR3 region: CASSQEGLGGSNQPQHF. The DNA of the CDR3 is TGCGCCAGCAGCCAAGAAGGGCTGGGGGGTAGCAATCAGCCCCAGCATTTT.

The rearrangement links TRBV29-1 to TRBJ1-4, with D tentatively TRBD1 (6 bases). Germline V gives CDR1 SQVTM, CDR2 ANQGSEA. The CDR3 runs 13 residues. Trimming took off 6 bases at V and 13 bases at J, with 21 bases between the two ends. The CDR3: CSVPTGTDGGLFF. Here the CDR3 DNA reads TGCAGCGTCCCCACAGGGACGGATGGCGGACTGTTTTTT.

Concerning this clonotype itself: Being one base from a much bigger clone, this may be a read error. The genes are TRBV5-5 and TRBJ1-1, with D tentatively TRBD1 (5 bases). This CDR3 has 14 residues. Germline assignment: CDR1 SGHKS and CDR2 YYEKEE (reference sequence). Trimming pared 0 bases from V and 3 bases from J, leaving 9 bases between. CDR3 residues: CASSLGQRYTEAFF. The CDR3, as DNA: TGTGCCAGCAGCTTGGGACAGAGGTACACTGAAGCTTTCTTT.

V and J are TRBV3-1 and TRBJ1-4, with D tentatively TRBD1 (5 bases). CDR3 length equals 15 residues. Trimming pared 1 base from V and 5 bases from J, leaving 11 bases between. Germline V gives CDR1 LGHDT, CDR2 YNNKEL (reference sequence). The CDR3 DNA is TGTGCCAGCAGCCAAGCTTGGGGCGGGAATGAAAAACTGTTTTTT. Translated, it gives CASSQAWGGNEKLFF.

This clonotype was counted only a few times. J is TRBJ2-1 and V is TRBV27; 7 nucleotides agree with TRBD1. The CDR3 has 14 amino acids. The junction had 4 bases not matched to a gene; V was cut back by 5 bases and J by 3 bases. Germline V CDR1 and CDR2: MNHEY, SMNVEV (reference sequence). The DNA for the CDR3 is TGTGCCAGCAGTCCTTGGACAGGCTACAATGAGCAGTTCTTC. This gives the protein CASSPWTGYNEQFF.

The CDR3 region has the DNA TGTGCCAGCAGACCCCATTCGTTTGCGGATACGCAGTATTTT. It is translated as CASRPHSFADTQYF. The chain has TRBV6-4 and TRBJ2-3, with D hard to call. This CDR3 is built from 14 residues. Germline V lookup: CDR1 MRHNA, CDR2 SNTAGT. V dropped 6 bases and J dropped 6 bases, with 16 bases sitting between them.

The J gene is TRBJ1-2, the V gene TRBV5-1; D ambiguous. The CDR3 is 13 residues long. From germline, CDR1 is SGHRS and CDR2 YFSETQ. V lost 1 base and J 2 bases, leaving 6 bases between the germline ends. CDR3 in amino acids: CASSLPDNYGYTF. CDR3 bases: TGCGCCAGCAGCTTGCCTGACAACTATGGCTACACCTTC.

The V and J genes are TRBV5-1 and TRBJ2-7, with D perhaps being TRBD1 or TRBD2 (5 bases each). The CDR3 consists of 13 residues. The V gene's germline CDR1 is SGHRS and CDR2 YFSETQ. Deletions cut 0 bases from V and 6 bases from J, with 10 bases between. The DNA of the CDR3 is TGCGCCAGCAGCTTGGCGCCGGGGCGCGAGCAGTACTTC. Amino acids: CASSLAPGREQYF.

A few counts support this clonotype. This chain joins TRBV15 and TRBJ2-3; D possibly matches TRBD1 or TRBD2 (5 bases each). With 1 base removed from V and 4 bases from J, the gap between germline ends came to 12 bases. This CDR3 region has 15 residues. Germline CDR1 reads LNHNV; CDR2 reads YYDKDF (reference sequence). The CDR3: CATSRGVGEADTQYF. CDR3 bases: TGTGCCACCAGCAGAGGGGTGGGGGAAGCAGATACGCAGTATTTT.

This clonotype has more than one count but fewer than ten. The CDR3: CAISESAGAVAGELFF. Here the CDR3 DNA reads TGTGCCATCAGTGAGTCGGCGGGTGCGGTCGCCGGGGAGCTGTTTTTT. This chain connects TRBV10-3 to TRBJ2-2; possibly TRBD2 for D (5 bases). The CDR3 spans 16 residues. Germline V CDR1 and CDR2: ENHRY, SYGVKD. V gave up 0 bases and J gave up 6 bases, with 14 bases separating them.

This clonotype was detected a few times. V gene TRBV7-2 combines with J gene TRBJ2-3; D not resolved. The CDR3 totals 14 residues. Deletions cut 0 bases from V and 4 bases from J, with 8 bases between. CDR1 is SGHTA and CDR2 is FQGNSA in the germline V gene. CDR3 loop: CASSLAGWADTQYF. Here the CDR3 DNA reads TGTGCCAGCAGCTTAGCGGGGTGGGCAGATACGCAGTATTTT.

The chain links TRBV11-1 to TRBJ2-7; D gene ambiguous. With 9 bases removed from V and 7 bases from J, the gap between germline ends came to 16 bases. This CDR3 region has 12 residues. Per germline, CDR1 SGHAT and CDR2 FQDESV (reference sequence). CDR3 nucleotide sequence: TGTGCCAGTACGGCAATAGGTAATGAGCAGTACTTC. Its translation is CASTAIGNEQYF. Full variable domain (missing parts from reference TRBV11-1 and TRBJ2-7): EAEVAQSPRYKITEKSQAVAFWCDPISGHATLYWYRQILGQGPELLVQFQDESVVDDSQLPKDRFSAERLKGVDSTLKIQPAELGDSAMYLCASTAIGNEQYFGPGTRLTVT.